This TCR beta chain emerged from a study of T-cell reconstitution after alpha-beta-depleted transplantation in children. A library of TCRbeta sequences, prepared with unique molecular identifiers, was generated. TCRdb ran MiXCR on the PCR reads and lists one entry per CDR3 protein. The sample lists hundreds of thousands of distinct CDR3 sequences, about 30% occurring once. This receptor was taken from a human donor who donated a stem cell graft to a child with aplastic anemia. Source: PBMCs from the stem cell graft donor, taken from the stem cell graft.

The CDR3 protein is CAISESQSTYEKLFF. The CDR3 DNA is TGTGCCATCAGTGAGTCTCAAAGCACTTATGAAAAACTGTTTTTT. This chain links TRBV10-3 with TRBJ1-4, with D unclear. Trimming took off 0 bases at V and 6 bases at J, with 11 bases between the two ends. Per germline, CDR1 ENHRY and CDR2 SYGVKD. CDR3 length: 15 residues.